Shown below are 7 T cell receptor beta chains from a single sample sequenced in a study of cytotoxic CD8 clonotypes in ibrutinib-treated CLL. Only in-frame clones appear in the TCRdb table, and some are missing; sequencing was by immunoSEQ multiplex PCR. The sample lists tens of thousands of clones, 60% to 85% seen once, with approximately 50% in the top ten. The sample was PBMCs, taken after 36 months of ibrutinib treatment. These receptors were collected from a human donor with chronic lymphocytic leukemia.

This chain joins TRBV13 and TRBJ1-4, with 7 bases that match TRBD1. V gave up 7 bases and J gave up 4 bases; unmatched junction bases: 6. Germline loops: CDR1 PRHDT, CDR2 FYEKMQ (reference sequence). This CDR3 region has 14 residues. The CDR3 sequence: CASTQGGYNEKLFF. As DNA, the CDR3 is TGTGCCAGCACCCAGGGGGGGTATAATGAAAAACTGTTTTTT.

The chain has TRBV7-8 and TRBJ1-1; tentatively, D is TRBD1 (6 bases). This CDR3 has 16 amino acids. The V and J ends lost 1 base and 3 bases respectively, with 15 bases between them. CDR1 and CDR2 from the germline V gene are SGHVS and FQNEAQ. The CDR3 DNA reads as TGTGCCAGCAGCTTAGGGCCCGGGGGGGCGCACACTGAAGCTTTCTTT. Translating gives CASSLGPGGAHTEAFF. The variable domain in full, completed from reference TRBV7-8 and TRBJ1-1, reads GAGVSQSPRYKVAKRGQDVALRCDPISGHVSLFWYQQALGQGPEFLTYFQNEAQLDKSGLPSDRFFAERPEGSVSTLKIQRTQQEDSAVYLCASSLGPGGAHTEAFFGQGTRLTVV.

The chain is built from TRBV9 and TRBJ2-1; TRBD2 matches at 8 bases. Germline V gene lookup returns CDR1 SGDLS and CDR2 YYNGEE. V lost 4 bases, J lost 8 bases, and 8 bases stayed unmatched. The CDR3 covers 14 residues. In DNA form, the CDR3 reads TGTGCCAGCAGCAGCCCGGGGGGGGGCGATGAGCAGTTCTTC. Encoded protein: CASSSPGGGDEQFF.

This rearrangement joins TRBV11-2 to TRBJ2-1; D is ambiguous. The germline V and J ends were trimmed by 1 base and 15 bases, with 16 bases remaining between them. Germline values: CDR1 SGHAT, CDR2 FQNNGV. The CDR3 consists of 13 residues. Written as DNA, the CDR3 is TGTGCCAGCAGCTTAGGCCTAAGCCAAGCGCCGTTCTTC. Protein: CASSLGLSQAPFF.

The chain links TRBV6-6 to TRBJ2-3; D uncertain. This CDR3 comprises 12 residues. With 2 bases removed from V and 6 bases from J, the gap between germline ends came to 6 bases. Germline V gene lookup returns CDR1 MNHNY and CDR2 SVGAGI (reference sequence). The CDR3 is CASSYPSDTQYF. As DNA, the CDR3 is TGTGCCAGCAGTTACCCCTCTGATACGCAGTATTTT.

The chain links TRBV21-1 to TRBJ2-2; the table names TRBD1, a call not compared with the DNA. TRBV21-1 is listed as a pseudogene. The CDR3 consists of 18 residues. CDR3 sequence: CASRSGAGVGRNTGELFF. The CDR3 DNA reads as TGTGCCAGCAGAAGTGGGGCAGGGGTGGGGCGAAACACCGGGGAGCTGTTTTTT.

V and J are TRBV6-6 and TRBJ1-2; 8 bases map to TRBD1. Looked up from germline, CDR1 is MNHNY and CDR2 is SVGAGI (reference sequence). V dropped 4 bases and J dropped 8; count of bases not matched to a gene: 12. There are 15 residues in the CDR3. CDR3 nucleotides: TGTGCCAGCAGTTTCTCCGACAGGGGAGGAGGAGGCTACACCTTC. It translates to CASSFSDRGGGGYTF.